These 31 T cell receptor beta chains came from one sample sequenced in a study of early T cells in non-severe SARS-CoV-2 infection. In TCRdb, the 5' RACE reads were re-called with MiXCR into one record per CDR3 protein. The sample has tens of thousands of distinct CDR3 sequences; approximately 12% are singletons. Sequenced input: whole blood. All receptors derive from an adult who was a healthcare worker with PCR-confirmed SARS-CoV-2 infection or an uninfected control (not recorded which).

This clonotype was counted ten times or more. V gene TRBV11-2 combines with J gene TRBJ2-4; D is unresolved. Per germline, CDR1 SGHAT and CDR2 FQNNGV. The CDR3 contains 14 residues. V lost 5 bases and J 7 bases, leaving 15 bases between the germline ends. CDR3 in DNA: TGTGCCAGCAGCAAAGGATCCCATCAGAACATTCAGTACTTC. This gives the protein CASSKGSHQNIQYF.

A remark on this clonotype: The germline gene is not matched at one end of the junction; a read error may be the cause. The rearrangement joins TRBV5-1 to TRBJ2-6; D might be TRBD1 (5 bases). In germline, CDR1 is SGHRS, CDR2 YFSETQ. The CDR3 has 14 amino acids. This CDR3 reads CASSLRQGDNVLTF. DNA for the CDR3: TGCGCCAGCAGCTTGCGTCAAGGGGACAACGTCCTGACTTTC.

This rearrangement joins TRBV29-1 to TRBJ1-3; 7 positions agree with TRBD1. The CDR3 covers 14 residues. Germline loops: CDR1 SQVTM, CDR2 ANQGSEA. J was trimmed by 1 base and V by 6 bases; bases with no gene match: 6. The DNA for the CDR3 is TGCAGCGTCATTGACAGGGCGTCTGGAAACACCATATATTTT. Its translation: CSVIDRASGNTIYF.

At least ten counts were recorded for this clonotype. The chain combines TRBV10-3 with TRBJ1-6; D gene unclear. This CDR3 has 12 residues. V lost 10 bases, J lost 7 bases, and 11 bases lay in between. Germline V gives CDR1 ENHRY, CDR2 SYGVKD. CDR3 DNA sequence: TGTGCCAATCGGGGAGCGAATTCACCCCTCCACTTT. This sequence encodes CANRGANSPLHF.

The chain is built from TRBV7-9 and TRBJ1-3; D unclear. CDR3 length: 15 residues. The germline V and J ends were trimmed by 3 bases and 0 bases, with 9 bases remaining between them. Germline V CDR1 and CDR2: SEHNR, FQNEAQ (reference sequence). CDR3 in amino acids: CASSLKRNSGNTIYF. The CDR3 DNA reads as TGTGCCAGCAGCTTGAAACGGAACTCTGGAAACACCATATATTTT. The variable domain in full, with the rest retrieved from reference TRBV7-9 and TRBJ1-3, is DTGVSQNPRHKITKRGQNVTFRCDPISEHNRLYWYRQTLGQGPEFLTYFQNEAQLEKSRLLSDRFSAERPKGSFSTLEIQRTEQGDSAMYLCASSLKRNSGNTIYFGEGSWLTVV.

V and J are TRBV5-1 and TRBJ2-1, with D unclear. Germline assignment: CDR1 SGHRS and CDR2 YFSETQ. Trimming took 2 bases from V and 8 from J, leaving 5 bases between them. The CDR3 runs to 11 residues. This CDR3 is CASSLVDEQFF. The CDR3 coding sequence is TGCGCCAGCAGCTTAGTCGATGAGCAGTTCTTC.

This clonotype was counted a few times. The chain carries TRBV29-1 and TRBJ2-5; weak D call: TRBD1 (6 bases). The CDR3 has 14 amino acids. The germline V gene encodes CDR1 SQVTM and CDR2 ANQGSEA. Trimming pared 3 bases from V and 5 bases from J, leaving 16 bases between. CDR3 sequence: CSVDQVGTGETQYF. The CDR3 DNA follows: TGCAGCGTTGATCAAGTGGGCACAGGGGAGACCCAGTACTTC.

The chain carries TRBV6-5 and TRBJ1-5, with D possibly being TRBD1 (5 bases). This CDR3 region has 14 residues. The V end was cut by 2 bases, the J end by 7 bases, with 12 bases between. Per germline, CDR1 MNHEY and CDR2 SVGAGI. The CDR3 loop is CASSYGRVDQPQHF. The CDR3 DNA sequence: TGTGCCAGCAGTTACGGCAGGGTGGACCAGCCCCAGCATTTT.

The chain couples TRBV3-1 to TRBJ2-4; no reliable D call. The ends were cut back, 1 base at V and 7 bases at J, with 23 bases in the middle. There are 18 residues in the CDR3. The germline V gene has CDR1 LGHDT and CDR2 YNNKEL (reference sequence). The CDR3 DNA is TGTGCCAGCAGCCAAGGATCGACTCGTATAGTAGGCTATAACATTCAGTACTTC. Its translation: CASSQGSTRIVGYNIQYF.

Many counts were recorded for this clonotype. CDR3 protein: CAISQARTEQYF. The CDR3 nucleotides are TGTGCCATCAGTCAGGCTAGGACAGAGCAGTACTTC. J is TRBJ2-7 and V is TRBV10-3, with D perhaps TRBD1 (5 bases). The CDR3 sequence is 12 residues long. The V and J ends lost 5 bases and 7 bases respectively, with 12 bases between them. Per germline, CDR1 ENHRY and CDR2 SYGVKD.

This clonotype was recorded a few times. The rearrangement uses TRBV6-2 or TRBV6-3 and TRBJ1-5; D remains ambiguous. The CDR3 contains 14 residues. Germline V CDR1 and CDR2: MNHEY, SVGEGT. Trimming took 2 bases from V and 6 from J, leaving 11 bases between them. CDR3 in DNA: TGTGCCAGCAGTTACAACTGGGAGGCTCAGCCCCAGCATTTT. This translates into CASSYNWEAQPQHF.

In its sample, this clonotype was seen many times. The V call is TRBV30, the J call TRBJ1-5; the D is unclear. V shed 5 bases and J shed 3 bases, with 8 bases lying between them. Germline assignment: CDR1 GTSNPN and CDR2 SVGIG (reference sequence). The CDR3 sequence is 12 residues long. The CDR3 region has the DNA TGTGCCTGGGGGGTCCCCAATCAGCCCCAGCATTTT. Translation gives CAWGVPNQPQHF.

This clonotype was seen many times. The chain combines TRBV24-1 with TRBJ1-2, with TRBD1 as a possible D gene (6 bases). Trimming removed 4 bases at V and 2 bases at J, with 13 bases between. The CDR3 covers 15 residues. Germline-derived CDR1 and CDR2 are KGHDR and SFDVKD. The CDR3 DNA reads as TGTGCCACCAGTGACGCTAAGCAGGGGAACTATGGCTACACCTTC. Translating it yields CATSDAKQGNYGYTF.

As DNA, the CDR3 is TGTGCCAGCAGCTTGGTTGAGAGCTCCTACAATGAGCAGTTCTTC. Its protein product is CASSLVESSYNEQFF. The V call is TRBV5-6, the J call TRBJ2-1; D is ambiguous. Trimming shortened V by 0 bases and J by 0 bases, and 7 bases separated the two germline ends. Germline V gives CDR1 SGHDT, CDR2 YYEEEE. The CDR3 contains 15 residues.

V is TRBV5-1 and J is TRBJ1-1; D may be TRBD1 (5 bases). Germline V gene data show CDR1 as SGHRS and CDR2 as YFSETQ. CDR3 length: 13 residues. V dropped 4 bases and J dropped 6 bases, with 13 bases sitting between them. The CDR3 DNA reads TGCGCCAGCAGCGGAAGGGGTGTAGCTGAAGCTTTCTTT. Translation: CASSGRGVAEAFF.

This clonotype was seen at least ten times. The chain is built from TRBV5-1 and TRBJ2-2; 7 bases fit TRBD2. Trimming at V came to 6 bases and at J to 7 bases, leaving 9 bases not matched to a gene. CDR1 SGHRS and CDR2 YFSETQ come from the germline V gene. CDR3 length equals 14 residues. CDR3 nucleotides: TGCGCCAGCACCGTCGCGGGAGAGGGCGGGGAGCTGTTTTTT. This translates into CASTVAGEGGELFF.

This clonotype was detected ten times or more. V and J are TRBV2 and TRBJ2-3, with 9 bases matching TRBD2. Trimming removed 3 bases from V and 5 bases from J; junction bases left unmatched: 9. The germline gives CDR1 SNHLY, CDR2 FYNNEI. The CDR3 runs 16 residues. The DNA of the CDR3 is TGTGCCAGCAGTGACATCGGCGGGGGGGCCGAAGATACGCAGTATTTT. This sequence encodes CASSDIGGGAEDTQYF.

This clonotype was seen repeatedly, ten times or more. This chain uses TRBV4-1 with TRBJ1-1; tentative D call: TRBD1 (5 bases). There are 16 residues in the CDR3. Deletions cut 1 base from V and 3 bases from J, with 15 bases between. Germline loops: CDR1 MGHRA, CDR2 YSYEKL. This CDR3 is CASSQVLAGRYTEAFF. CDR3 in DNA: TGCGCCAGCAGCCAAGTTTTGGCAGGGAGGTACACTGAAGCTTTCTTT.

This clonotype was recorded a few times. The rearrangement links TRBV28 to TRBJ1-4; D gene ambiguous. CDR3 length: 14 amino acids. CDR1 and CDR2 (germline): MDHEN, SYDVKM. V lost 6 bases to trimming and J lost 6 bases, with 14 bases between them. The CDR3 region is CASRVGGRDEKLFF. The DNA for the CDR3 is TGTGCCAGCAGGGTTGGAGGGCGGGATGAAAAACTGTTTTTT.

This clonotype was recorded at least ten times. This chain joins TRBV4-1 and TRBJ1-5; 11 bases align to TRBD1. Germline V lookup: CDR1 MGHRA, CDR2 YSYEKL. J gave up 5 bases and V 1 base, and 10 bases lay outside the gene matches. This CDR3 is 18 amino acids long. This CDR3 reads CASSQATSEGQGDQPQHF. Written as DNA, the CDR3 is TGCGCCAGCAGCCAAGCTACCTCTGAGGGACAGGGGGATCAGCCCCAGCATTTT.

This chain joins TRBV3-1 and TRBJ2-7; D is unclear. Per germline, CDR1 LGHDT and CDR2 YNNKEL (reference sequence). The CDR3 spans 18 residues. Trimming took off 0 bases at V and 3 bases at J, with 21 bases between the two ends. The CDR3 region has the DNA TGTGCCAGCAGCCAAGATAGGCGGCAGACAACCTATTACTACGAGCAGTACTTC. Its protein product is CASSQDRRQTTYYYEQYF.

The V gene is TRBV7-6, the J gene TRBJ2-3; 10 bases agree with TRBD1. CDR3 size: 16 residues. After removal of 3 bases from V and 5 bases from J, the junction contained 8 bases not matched to a gene. Germline CDR1 is SGHVS and CDR2 is FNYEAQ. CDR3 DNA sequence: TGTGCCAGCAGCTTGGCCGGGACAGGGGTACAAGATACGCAGTATTTT. This codes for CASSLAGTGVQDTQYF.

This chain links TRBV29-1 with TRBJ1-2; 9 bases agree with TRBD1. Germline V gives CDR1 SQVTM, CDR2 ANQGSEA. V was pared by 6 bases and J by 2 bases, with 4 bases of the junction left unmatched. This CDR3 has 13 residues. This CDR3 is CSVEQGANYGYTF. CDR3 bases: TGCAGCGTGGAACAGGGGGCCAACTATGGCTACACCTTC.

In its sample, this clonotype was seen a few times. The chain's CDR3 is CASSHLTGQGAPQYF. The CDR3 coding sequence is TGTGCCAGCAGTCACCTCACGGGGCAGGGGGCGCCGCAGTATTTT. The rearrangement uses TRBV12-3 or TRBV12-4 and TRBJ2-3, with 8 nucleotides matching TRBD1. J lost 10 bases, V lost 5 bases, and 14 bases had no gene match. The CDR3 consists of 15 residues.

The sample holds many counts of this clonotype. The chain joins TRBV7-3 to TRBJ2-3; D is perhaps TRBD2 (6 bases). The germline V gene encodes CDR1 SGHTA and CDR2 FQGTGA. This CDR3 comprises 20 residues. Trimming took 5 bases from V and 0 from J, leaving 27 bases between them. This chain's CDR3 is CASSPKGLLGTSRSTDTQYF. The CDR3 bases are TGTGCCAGCAGCCCAAAGGGACTCCTAGGGACTTCGAGAAGCACAGATACGCAGTATTTT. The whole variable domain, remainder taken from reference TRBV7-3 and TRBJ2-3, is GAGVSQTPSNKVTEKGKYVELRCDPISGHTALYWYRQSLGQGPEFLIYFQGTGAADDSGLPNDRFFAVRPEGSVSTLKIQRTERGDSAVYLCASSPKGLLGTSRSTDTQYFGPGTRLTVL.

This clonotype was counted a few times. This chain uses TRBV7-2 with TRBJ2-2, with 7 bases aligning to TRBD2. The J segment lost 5 bases and the V segment lost 0 bases, leaving 0 bases of the junction unmatched. CDR1 and CDR2 from the germline V gene are SGHTA and FQGNSA. The CDR3 runs 14 residues. The CDR3 protein is CASSLAGRTGELFF. DNA of the CDR3: TGTGCCAGCAGCTTAGCCGGGAGGACCGGGGAGCTGTTTTTT.

This chain connects TRBV27 to TRBJ1-1; D remains ambiguous. The V gene lost 3 bases and the J gene lost 0 bases, with 8 bases spanning the gap. CDR1 and CDR2 from the germline V gene are MNHEY and SMNVEV (reference sequence). CDR3 length: 14 residues. CDR3 in DNA: TGTGCCAGCAGTTTCCGTGGCGTGAACACTGAAGCTTTCTTT. Protein: CASSFRGVNTEAFF.

This clonotype was counted at least ten times. The chain joins TRBV10-2 to TRBJ2-5, with 9 bases aligning to TRBD2. This CDR3 is 14 amino acids long. CDR1 and CDR2 (germline): WSHSY, SAAADI. The V and J ends lost 7 bases and 5 bases, in that order; junction bases with no gene match: 8. This CDR3 is CASKERGVPETQYF. The CDR3 DNA reads as TGCGCCAGCAAGGAGCGGGGGGTGCCGGAGACCCAGTACTTC.

In this sample, this clonotype turned up a few times. The chain uses TRBV2 and TRBJ2-3; TRBD2 aligns across 7 bases. CDR1 SNHLY and CDR2 FYNNEI come from the germline V gene. V lost 5 bases and J lost 5; bases outside the gene matches: 13. The CDR3 runs to 16 residues. CDR3 DNA: TGTGCCAGCAGTTTGGGCCGGGCGGGAGTCGTAGATACGCAGTATTTT. This translates into CASSLGRAGVVDTQYF.

The rearrangement joins TRBV20-1 to TRBJ2-5; D is possibly TRBD2 (6 bases). V was cut by 8 bases and J by 1 base, with 14 bases left in between. The germline V gene encodes CDR1 DFQATT and CDR2 SNEGSKA (reference sequence). The CDR3 is 13 amino acids. The CDR3 loop reads CSRREVAQETQYF. CDR3 sequence (DNA): TGCAGTAGGAGGGAAGTGGCCCAAGAGACCCAGTACTTC.

This clonotype was seen a few times. The chain links TRBV7-9 to TRBJ2-5, with TRBD1 matching 11 bases. With V trimmed by 5 bases and J by 4 bases, 3 bases remained unmatched. Germline CDR1 and CDR2: SEHNR and FQNEAQ (reference sequence). CDR3 length equals 14 residues. This CDR3 is CASSHGTGGETQYF. CDR3 bases: TGTGCCAGCAGCCATGGGACAGGGGGAGAGACCCAGTACTTC.